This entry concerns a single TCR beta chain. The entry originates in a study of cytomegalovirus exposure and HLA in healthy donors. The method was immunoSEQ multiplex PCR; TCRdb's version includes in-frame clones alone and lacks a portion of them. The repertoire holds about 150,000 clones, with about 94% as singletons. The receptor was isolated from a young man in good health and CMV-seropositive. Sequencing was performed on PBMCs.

The CDR3 region is CASGDGGVGNTEAFF. DNA of the CDR3: TGTGCCAGCGGGGATGGAGGGGTGGGGAACACTGAAGCTTTCTTT. The J gene is TRBJ1-1, the V gene TRBV7-9; maybe TRBD1 (5 bases). V lost 8 bases to trimming and J lost 1 base, with 17 bases between them. Germline V CDR1 and CDR2: SEHNR, FQNEAQ (reference sequence). This CDR3 is 15 amino acids long. Full variable domain (missing parts from reference TRBV7-9 and TRBJ1-1): DTGVSQNPRHKITKRGQNVTFRCDPISEHNRLYWYRQTLGQGPEFLTYFQNEAQLEKSRLLSDRFSAERPKGSFSTLEIQRTEQGDSAMYLCASGDGGVGNTEAFFGQGTRLTVV.